The 18 T cell receptor beta chains reported below all come from one sample, sequenced in a study. One entry per CDR3 protein results from TCRdb running MiXCR on the RT-PCR reads. Seen here are about 700,000 distinct CDR3 sequences, approximately 15% observed once, and the top ten hold roughly 3.9%. The sequencing input was memory CD4+ T cells from blood. Receptors originate from a female donor in good health, serving as a healthy control.

The chain couples TRBV5-1 to TRBJ2-7; D uncertain. The CDR3 spans 15 residues. Germline V gene sequence: CDR1 SGHRS, CDR2 YFSETQ. The ends were cut back, 0 bases at V and 2 bases at J, with 12 bases in the middle. The CDR3 loop reads CASSLVYTNTYEQYF. CDR3 in DNA: TGCGCCAGCAGCTTGGTGTACACCAACACCTACGAGCAGTACTTC.

The V gene is TRBV10-3, the J gene TRBJ2-1; TRBD2 agrees at 8 bases. Germline CDR1 is ENHRY and CDR2 is SYGVKD. There are 15 residues in the CDR3. V was clipped by 0 bases and J by 8 bases; unmatched bases: 6. The CDR3 here is CAISESTGGPDEQFF. As DNA, the CDR3 is TGTGCCATCAGTGAGTCTACGGGAGGGCCGGATGAGCAGTTCTTC.

This sequence joins TRBV27 and TRBJ2-3; D gene ambiguous. Deletions cut 0 bases from V and 2 bases from J, with 24 bases between. CDR3 length: 20 amino acids. Germline CDR1 is MNHEY and CDR2 is SMNVEV (reference sequence). In nucleotides, the CDR3 is TGTGCCAGCAGTTTATCGATAGTAGCTGGCTTCAGAGAAAACACAGATACGCAGTATTTT. This codes for CASSLSIVAGFRENTDTQYF.

The chain joins TRBV29-1 to TRBJ1-2; TRBD1 matches at 7 bases. The V segment lost 4 bases and the J segment 0 bases; nucleotides outside the gene matches: 5. This CDR3 region has 14 residues. Per the germline V gene, CDR1 is SQVTM and CDR2 is ANQGSEA. The CDR3 DNA follows: TGCAGCGTTGGGGGGACAGCGGCTAACTATGGCTACACCTTC. As protein: CSVGGTAANYGYTF.

The V gene is TRBV6-5, the J gene TRBJ2-7; 7 bases are shared with TRBD2. Germline-derived CDR1 and CDR2 are MNHEY and SVGAGI. The CDR3 is made up of 16 amino acids. V lost 5 bases and J lost 4; bases outside the gene matches: 14. This CDR3 is CASSGALGTNYYEQYF. Here the CDR3 DNA reads TGTGCCAGCAGTGGGGCCTTAGGGACTAACTATTACGAGCAGTACTTC.

J is TRBJ1-1 and V is TRBV6-5; no clear D gene. The germline V and J ends were trimmed by 6 bases and 0 bases, with 11 bases remaining between them. This CDR3 contains 14 residues. Germline V gene sequence: CDR1 MNHEY, CDR2 SVGAGI. The CDR3 DNA sequence: TGTGCCAGCAGCGACGGGGTCATGAACACTGAAGCTTTCTTT. The encoded protein is CASSDGVMNTEAFF.

V usage is TRBV6-6 and J usage is TRBJ2-7; possible D gene TRBD1, 6 bases. Trimming cost V 7 bases and J 2 bases, with 18 bases left between them. CDR3 length equals 15 residues. Germline V gene sequence: CDR1 MNHNY, CDR2 SVGAGI (reference sequence). CDR3 residues: CASTWSGAGTYEQYF. In nucleotides, the CDR3 is TGTGCCAGCACCTGGTCAGGGGCCGGAACCTACGAGCAGTACTTC.

This clonotype was seen more than once but under ten times. This chain links TRBV7-2 with TRBJ2-1; the match to TRBD2 covers 12 bases. Germline CDR1 is SGHTA and CDR2 is FQGNSA. The CDR3 extends over 16 amino acids. V gave up 5 bases and J gave up 1 base; unmatched junction bases: 3. In DNA form, the CDR3 reads TGTGCCAGCAGCCGAGGGACTAGCGGGTCCTACAATGAGCAGTTCTTC. It yields the protein CASSRGTSGSYNEQFF. The whole variable domain, remainder taken from reference TRBV7-2 and TRBJ2-1, is GAGVSQSPSNKVTEKGKDVELRCDPISGHTALYWYRQSLGQGLEFLIYFQGNSAPDKSGLPSDRFSAERTGGSVSTLTIQRTQQEDSAVYLCASSRGTSGSYNEQFFGPGTRLTVL.

The CDR3: CASNPPGGTEAFF. Here the CDR3 DNA reads TGTGCCAGCAACCCCCCGGGGGGGACTGAAGCTTTCTTT. The chain carries TRBV6-5 and TRBJ1-1; perhaps TRBD1 as D (5 bases). The germline V gene encodes CDR1 MNHEY and CDR2 SVGAGI. V was pared by 7 bases and J by 5 bases, with 14 bases between. This CDR3 is 13 amino acids long.

The chain uses TRBV4-3 and TRBJ1-4; D not resolved. Germline V gene lookup returns CDR1 LGHNA and CDR2 YSLEER. CDR3 length equals 17 residues. V lost 0 bases and J lost 8, with 19 bases in between. CDR3 protein: CASSQEGSPSGLEKLFF. As DNA, the CDR3 is TGCGCCAGCAGCCAAGAAGGCAGTCCGTCTGGTTTGGAAAAACTGTTTTTT.

This clonotype was detected many times. The chain has TRBV5-5 and TRBJ2-7, with D perhaps TRBD1 or TRBD2 (5 bases each). CDR3 size: 12 residues. Trimming removed 1 base from V and 6 bases from J, with 8 bases in between. Germline V CDR1 and CDR2: SGHKS, YYEKEE (reference sequence). Written as DNA, the CDR3 is TGTGCCAGCAGCTTGCAGGGAGTCGAGCAGTACTTC. This encodes CASSLQGVEQYF. Together with reference TRBV5-5 and TRBJ2-7, the CDR3 gives the full variable domain: DAGVTQSPTHLIKTRGQQVTLRCSPISGHKSVSWYQQVLGQGPQFIFQYYEKEERGRGNFPDRFSARQFPNYSSELNVNALLLGDSALYLCASSLQGVEQYFGPGTRLTVT.

This chain uses TRBV27 with TRBJ2-7; TRBD2 aligns across 7 bases. This CDR3 contains 14 residues. V shed 3 bases, J shed 11 bases, and the junction held 13 bases outside the gene matches. CDR1 and CDR2 from the germline V gene are MNHEY and SMNVEV (reference sequence). The CDR3: CASSLSPGLPRKYF. In nucleotides, the CDR3 is TGTGCCAGCAGTTTGTCCCCGGGACTACCTAGGAAGTACTTC.

This clonotype appeared once. The chain joins TRBV5-1 to TRBJ1-2; D gene uncertain. The CDR3 has 11 residues. Germline CDR1 SGHRS, CDR2 YFSETQ. The V end was cut by 4 bases, the J end by 9 bases, with 10 bases between. The CDR3, as DNA: TGCGCCAGCAGCCACCTACGAAGCTACACCTTC. Translation: CASSHLRSYTF.

This clonotype was detected many times. The chain couples TRBV5-1 to TRBJ2-7; weak D call: TRBD1 (6 bases). There are 13 residues in the CDR3. Trimming left V 0 bases short and J 7 bases short, with 11 bases between. Germline V lookup: CDR1 SGHRS, CDR2 YFSETQ. The CDR3 is CASSLGQDIEQYF. In DNA form, the CDR3 reads TGCGCCAGCAGCTTGGGACAGGACATAGAGCAGTACTTC.

This clonotype was detected ten times or more. The chain links TRBV12-3 or TRBV12-4 to TRBJ1-1, with D unresolved. V lost 6 bases, J lost 4 bases, and 6 bases lay in between. The CDR3 is 11 residues long. This CDR3 reads CASSSTTEAFF. The CDR3 region has the DNA TGTGCCAGCAGCTCGACCACTGAAGCTTTCTTT.

This sequence joins TRBV27 and TRBJ2-2; the match to TRBD1 covers 12 bases. Germline CDR1 reads MNHEY; CDR2 reads SMNVEV (reference sequence). Unmatched junction bases numbered 12, after V lost 3 bases and J lost 7 bases. The length of the CDR3 is 18 residues. The CDR3, as DNA: TGTGCCAGCAGTTTGGCTTACCCGGGACAGGGGGCAAACGGGGAGCTGTTTTTT. Residues: CASSLAYPGQGANGELFF.

This clonotype was observed a handful of times. The V and J genes are TRBV12-3 or TRBV12-4 and TRBJ2-7; 8 nucleotides match TRBD2. The V gene end was trimmed by 6 bases and the J gene end by 4 bases; junction bases not matched to a gene: 11. The CDR3 totals 15 residues. The CDR3 is CASSERLAGWYEQYF. The CDR3 bases are TGTGCCAGCAGCGAGAGGTTAGCGGGATGGTACGAGCAGTACTTC.

This clonotype was detected ten times or more. CDR3 amino acids: CASSTAGYEQYF. CDR3 nucleotide sequence: TGTGCCAGCAGTACCGCAGGGTACGAGCAGTACTTC. The gene calls are TRBV6-2 or TRBV6-3 and TRBJ2-7, with D possibly being TRBD1 (5 bases). CDR3 length: 12 amino acids. Per the germline V gene, CDR1 is MNHEY and CDR2 is SVGEGT. V lost 5 bases, J lost 4 bases, and 9 bases lay in between.